This T cell receptor (beta chain) was captured by sequencing in a study of cytomegalovirus exposure and HLA in healthy donors. V lost 4 bases and J 2 bases, leaving 16 bases between the germline ends. Germline V lookup: CDR1 SGHRS, CDR2 YFSETQ. The CDR3 is 16 amino acids. 13 Jbeta primers and 60 Vbeta primers were used for the PCR. Sequencing was performed with immunoSEQ multiplex PCR; in TCRdb, only in-frame clones are kept and a portion is missing. The sample has 70,000 to 90,000 clones; 60% to 80% are singletons. Source material: PBMCs. J is TRBJ2-1 and V is TRBV5-1, with D maybe TRBD2 (5 bases). This TCR was sampled from a man in his forties in good health and CMV-seronegative. The CDR3 loop reads CASSQRPEGAYNEQFF. CDR3 in DNA: TGCGCCAGCAGCCAAAGGCCCGAGGGCGCCTACAATGAGCAGTTCTTC.